The 8 T cell receptor beta chains below were found in one sample sequenced in a study of radiation and T cells in renal cell carcinoma. Time point here: blood 4 weeks post-SBRT, at nephrectomy. Sample treatment: 15 Gy SBRT to primary tumor, nephrectomy 4 weeks later. Data came from immunoSEQ multiplex PCR; TCRdb stores just in-frame clones and leaves some out. The sample includes around 180,000 clones, about 88% of them seen just once. This sample comprised blood, obtained from a patient whose treatment included radiotherapy and nephrectomy. The receptors derive from a woman between 45 and 60 years old with renal cell carcinoma.

V is TRBV19 and J is TRBJ2-7; 14 nucleotides align to TRBD2. CDR1 and CDR2 from the germline V gene are LNHDA and SQIVND (reference sequence). The CDR3 is 18 residues long. The V gene end was trimmed by 4 bases and the J gene end by 2 bases; junction bases not matched to a gene: 10. CDR3 sequence (DNA): TGTGCCAGTAGTAGGAAGACTAGCGGGGGGGCCGAGACCTACGAGCAGTACTTC. Translation: CASSRKTSGGAETYEQYF.

This chain joins TRBV4-1 and TRBJ2-3; D is perhaps TRBD2 (5 bases). V was trimmed by 3 bases and J by 3 bases, leaving 10 bases between them. Germline CDR1 reads MGHRA; CDR2 reads YSYEKL. The CDR3 covers 14 residues. The CDR3 region has the DNA TGCGCCAGCAGCCAGAGGGATGGGACAGATACGCAGTATTTT. It yields the protein CASSQRDGTDTQYF.

This chain joins TRBV6-5 and TRBJ1-2; D is unclear. Per germline, CDR1 MNHEY and CDR2 SVGAGI. The CDR3 has 16 residues. V dropped 0 bases and J dropped 4 bases, with 15 bases sitting between them. Written as DNA, the CDR3 is TGTGCCAGCAGTTACTCGACGGGGAAAGCCGCCTATGGCTACACCTTC. Its translation is CASSYSTGKAAYGYTF.

The chain couples TRBV7-6 to TRBJ2-2, with D hard to call. The CDR3 is 13 residues long. The ends were cut back, 5 bases at V and 1 base at J, with 5 bases in the middle. Germline CDR1 SGHVS, CDR2 FNYEAQ. CDR3 DNA: TGTGCCAGCAGCCCCGGGAACACCGGGGAGCTGTTTTTT. Its protein product is CASSPGNTGELFF. The entire variable domain, with the rest obtained from reference TRBV7-6 and TRBJ2-2, is as follows: GAGVSQSPRYKVTKRGQDVALRCDPISGHVSLYWYRQALGQGPEFLTYFNYEAQQDKSGLPNDRFSAERPEGSISTLTIQRTEQRDSAMYRCASSPGNTGELFFGEGSRLTVL.

There are a few counts of this clone. The chain uses TRBV9 and TRBJ2-5, with 8 bases lining up with TRBD2. Per germline, CDR1 SGDLS and CDR2 YYNGEE. The CDR3 sequence is 13 residues long. Trimming at V came to 1 base and at J to 4 bases, leaving 0 bases not matched to a gene. The CDR3 region has the DNA TGTGCCAGCAGCGTAAGCGGGGGAGAGACCCAGTACTTC. Translating gives CASSVSGGETQYF.

J is TRBJ2-7 and V is TRBV5-1; 14 bases map to TRBD2. After removal of 0 bases from V and 3 bases from J, the junction contained 2 bases not matched to a gene. Per germline, CDR1 SGHRS and CDR2 YFSETQ. The CDR3 extends over 16 amino acids. This CDR3 is CASSLAGTSGGYEQYF. The DNA of the CDR3 is TGCGCCAGCAGCTTGGCTGGGACTAGCGGGGGCTACGAGCAGTACTTC.

The genes are TRBV6-6 and TRBJ1-6; the D is unclear. V dropped 0 bases and J dropped 10 bases, with 4 bases sitting between them. The CDR3 covers 12 residues. Germline assignment: CDR1 MNHNY and CDR2 SVGAGI (reference sequence). The CDR3 DNA is TGTGCCAGCAGTTACTCGAGCTCACCCCTCCACTTT. Translation gives CASSYSSSPLHF.

The rearrangement links TRBV11-3 to TRBJ2-7; a weak D match, TRBD2 (6 bases). The CDR3 consists of 17 residues. The V and J ends lost 1 base and 3 bases respectively, with 19 bases between them. Germline V lookup: CDR1 SGHNT, CDR2 YENEEA. The CDR3 protein is CASSLAPPLSGGYEQYF. The DNA for the CDR3 is TGTGCCAGCAGCTTAGCCCCACCTCTCTCCGGGGGCTACGAGCAGTACTTC.